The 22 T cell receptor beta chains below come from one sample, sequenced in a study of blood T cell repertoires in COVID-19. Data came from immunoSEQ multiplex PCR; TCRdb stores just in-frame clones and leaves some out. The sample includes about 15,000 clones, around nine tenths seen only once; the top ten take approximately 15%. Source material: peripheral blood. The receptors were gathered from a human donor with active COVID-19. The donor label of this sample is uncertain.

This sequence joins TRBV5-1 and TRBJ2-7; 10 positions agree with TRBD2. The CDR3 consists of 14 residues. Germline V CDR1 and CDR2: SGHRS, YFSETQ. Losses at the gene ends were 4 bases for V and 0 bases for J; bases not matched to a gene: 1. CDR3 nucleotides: TGCGCCAGCAGCCTAGCGGGGGCCTCCTACGAGCAGTACTTC. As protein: CASSLAGASYEQYF.

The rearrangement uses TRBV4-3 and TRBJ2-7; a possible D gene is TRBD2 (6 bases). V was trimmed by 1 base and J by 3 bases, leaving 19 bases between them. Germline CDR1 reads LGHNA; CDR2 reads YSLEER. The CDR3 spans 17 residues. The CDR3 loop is CASSQGPRSGSHYEQYF. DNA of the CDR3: TGCGCCAGCAGCCAAGGCCCGAGGAGCGGGTCTCACTACGAGCAGTACTTC.

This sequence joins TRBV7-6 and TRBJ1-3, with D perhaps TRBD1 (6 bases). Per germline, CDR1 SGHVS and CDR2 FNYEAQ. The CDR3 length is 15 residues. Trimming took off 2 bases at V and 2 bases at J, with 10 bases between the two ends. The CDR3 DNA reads TGTGCCAGCAGCTTATCACAGGGTGCTGGAAACACCATATATTTT. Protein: CASSLSQGAGNTIYF. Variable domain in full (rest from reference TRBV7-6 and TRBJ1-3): GAGVSQSPRYKVTKRGQDVALRCDPISGHVSLYWYRQALGQGPEFLTYFNYEAQQDKSGLPNDRFSAERPEGSISTLTIQRTEQRDSAMYRCASSLSQGAGNTIYFGEGSWLTVV.

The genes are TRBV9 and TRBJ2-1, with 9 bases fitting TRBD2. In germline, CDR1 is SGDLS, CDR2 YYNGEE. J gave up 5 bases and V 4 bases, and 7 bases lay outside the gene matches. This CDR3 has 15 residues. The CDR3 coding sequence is TGTGCCAGCAGCCCCACCGGGACTAGCAACAATGAGCAGTTCTTC. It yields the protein CASSPTGTSNNEQFF.

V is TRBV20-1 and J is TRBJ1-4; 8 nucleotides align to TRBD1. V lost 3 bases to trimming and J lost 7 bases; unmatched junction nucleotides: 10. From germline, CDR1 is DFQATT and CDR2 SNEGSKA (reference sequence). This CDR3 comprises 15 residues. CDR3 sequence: CSASPMTGAGEKLFF. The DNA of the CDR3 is TGCAGTGCTAGTCCGATGACAGGGGCGGGTGAAAAACTGTTTTTT.

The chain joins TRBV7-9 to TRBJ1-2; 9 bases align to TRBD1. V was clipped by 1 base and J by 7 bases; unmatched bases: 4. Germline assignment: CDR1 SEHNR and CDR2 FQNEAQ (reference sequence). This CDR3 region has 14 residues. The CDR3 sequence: CASSLENRGPGYTF. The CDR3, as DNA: TGTGCCAGCAGCTTAGAGAACAGGGGGCCTGGCTACACCTTC.

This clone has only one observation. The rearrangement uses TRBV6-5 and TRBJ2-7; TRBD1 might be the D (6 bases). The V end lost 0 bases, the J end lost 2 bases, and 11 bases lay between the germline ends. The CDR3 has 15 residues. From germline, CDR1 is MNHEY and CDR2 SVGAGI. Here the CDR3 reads CASSYSPGQPYEQYF. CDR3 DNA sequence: TGTGCCAGCAGTTACTCCCCTGGACAGCCCTACGAGCAGTACTTC.

The CDR3, as DNA: TGTGCCAGCCGTCGGGACAGGACAACAGAGGAGTACTTC. Translating it yields CASRRDRTTEEYF. V and J are TRBV7-8 and TRBJ2-7, with TRBD1 matching over 8 bases. The CDR3 consists of 13 residues. Germline CDR1 SGHVS, CDR2 FQNEAQ. Trimming at V came to 8 bases and at J to 11 bases, leaving 14 bases not matched to a gene.

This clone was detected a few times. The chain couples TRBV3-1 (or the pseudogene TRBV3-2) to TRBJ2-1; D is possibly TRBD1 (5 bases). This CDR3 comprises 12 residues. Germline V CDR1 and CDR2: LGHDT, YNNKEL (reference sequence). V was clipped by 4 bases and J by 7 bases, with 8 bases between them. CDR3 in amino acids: CASSLGANEQFF. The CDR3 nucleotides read TGTGCCAGCAGCCTTGGGGCGAATGAGCAGTTCTTC.

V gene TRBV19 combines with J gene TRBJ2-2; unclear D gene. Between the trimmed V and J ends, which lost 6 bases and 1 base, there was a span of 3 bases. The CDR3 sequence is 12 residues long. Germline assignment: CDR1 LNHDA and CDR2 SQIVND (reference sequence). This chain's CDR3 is CASSKNTGELFF. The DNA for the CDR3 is TGTGCCAGTAGCAAGAACACCGGGGAGCTGTTTTTT. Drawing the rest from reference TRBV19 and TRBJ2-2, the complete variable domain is DGGITQSPKYLFRKEGQNVTLSCEQNLNHDAMYWYRQDPGQGLRLIYYSQIVNDFQKGDIAEGYSVSREKKESFPLTVTSAQKNPTAFYLCASSKNTGELFFGEGSRLTVL.

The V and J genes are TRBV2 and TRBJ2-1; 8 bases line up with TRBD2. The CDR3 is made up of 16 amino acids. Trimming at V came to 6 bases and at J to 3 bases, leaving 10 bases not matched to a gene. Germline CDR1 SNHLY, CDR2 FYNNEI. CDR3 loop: CASRSGGAPGYNEQFF. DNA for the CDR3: TGTGCCAGCAGGTCGGGGGGGGCTCCGGGCTACAATGAGCAGTTCTTC.

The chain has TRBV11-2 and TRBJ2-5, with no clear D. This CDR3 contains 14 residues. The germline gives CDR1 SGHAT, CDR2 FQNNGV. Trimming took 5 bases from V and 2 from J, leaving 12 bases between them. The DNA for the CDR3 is TGTGCCAGCAGCGTTGGGCTGATGCAAGAGACCCAGTACTTC. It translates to CASSVGLMQETQYF. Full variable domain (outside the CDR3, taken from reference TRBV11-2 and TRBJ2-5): EAGVAQSPRYKIIEKRQSVAFWCNPISGHATLYWYQQILGQGPKLLIQFQNNGVVDDSQLPKDRFSAERLKGVDSTLKIQPAKLEDSAVYLCASSVGLMQETQYFGPGTRLLVL.

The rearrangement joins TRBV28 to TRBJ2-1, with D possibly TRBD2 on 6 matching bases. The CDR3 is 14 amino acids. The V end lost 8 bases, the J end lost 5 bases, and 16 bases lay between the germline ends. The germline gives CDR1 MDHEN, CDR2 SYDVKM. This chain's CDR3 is CASHPPGRNNEQFF. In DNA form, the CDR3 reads TGTGCCAGCCACCCCCCCGGGAGAAACAATGAGCAGTTCTTC.

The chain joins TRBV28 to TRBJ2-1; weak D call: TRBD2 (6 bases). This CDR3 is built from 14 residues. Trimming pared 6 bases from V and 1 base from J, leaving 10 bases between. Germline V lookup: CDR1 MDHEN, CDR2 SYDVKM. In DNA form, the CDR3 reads TGTGCCAGCAGGGCTAGCGCTTCCTACAATGAGCAGTTCTTC. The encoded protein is CASRASASYNEQFF.

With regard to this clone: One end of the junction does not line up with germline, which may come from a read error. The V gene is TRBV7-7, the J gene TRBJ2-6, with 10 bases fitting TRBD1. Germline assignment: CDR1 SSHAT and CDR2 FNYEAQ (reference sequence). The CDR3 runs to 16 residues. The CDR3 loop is CASSPGQGSGANVLTF. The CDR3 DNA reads TGTGCTAGCAGCCCGGGACAGGGGTCTGGGGCCAACGTCCTGACTTTC.

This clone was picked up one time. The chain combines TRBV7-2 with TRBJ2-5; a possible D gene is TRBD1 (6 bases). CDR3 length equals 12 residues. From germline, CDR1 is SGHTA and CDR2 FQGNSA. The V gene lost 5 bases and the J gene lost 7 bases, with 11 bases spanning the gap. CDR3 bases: TGTGCCAGCAGCCCGGACAGTGGGACCCAGTACTTC. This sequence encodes CASSPDSGTQYF.

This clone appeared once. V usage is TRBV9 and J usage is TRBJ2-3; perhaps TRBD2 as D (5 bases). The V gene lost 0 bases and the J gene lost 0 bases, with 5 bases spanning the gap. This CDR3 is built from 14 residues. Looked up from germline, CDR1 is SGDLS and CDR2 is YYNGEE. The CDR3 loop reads CASSVGGSTDTQYF. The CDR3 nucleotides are TGTGCCAGCAGCGTAGGAGGGAGCACAGATACGCAGTATTTT.

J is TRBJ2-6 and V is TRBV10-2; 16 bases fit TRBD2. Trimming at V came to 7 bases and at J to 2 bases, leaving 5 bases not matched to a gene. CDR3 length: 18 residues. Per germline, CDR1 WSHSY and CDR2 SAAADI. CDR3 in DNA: TGCGCCAGCAAAGGGACTAGCGGGGGGGCTCCTGGGGCCAACGTCCTGACTTTC. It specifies CASKGTSGGAPGANVLTF.

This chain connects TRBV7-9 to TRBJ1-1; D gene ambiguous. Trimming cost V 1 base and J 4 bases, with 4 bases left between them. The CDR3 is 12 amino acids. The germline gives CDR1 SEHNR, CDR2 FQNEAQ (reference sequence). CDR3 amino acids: CASSLVRTEAFF. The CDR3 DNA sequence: TGTGCCAGCAGCTTAGTGCGCACTGAAGCTTTCTTT. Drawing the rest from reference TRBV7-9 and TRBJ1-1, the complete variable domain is DTGVSQNPRHKITKRGQNVTFRCDPISEHNRLYWYRQTLGQGPEFLTYFQNEAQLEKSRLLSDRFSAERPKGSFSTLEIQRTEQGDSAMYLCASSLVRTEAFFGQGTRLTVV.

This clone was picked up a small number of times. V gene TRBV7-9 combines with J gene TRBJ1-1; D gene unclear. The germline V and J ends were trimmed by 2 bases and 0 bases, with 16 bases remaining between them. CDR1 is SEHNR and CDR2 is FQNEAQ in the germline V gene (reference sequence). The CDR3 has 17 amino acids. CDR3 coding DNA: TGTGCCAGCAGCTTAAAGGGTGGAGGTTACATGAACACTGAAGCTTTCTTT. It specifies CASSLKGGGYMNTEAFF.

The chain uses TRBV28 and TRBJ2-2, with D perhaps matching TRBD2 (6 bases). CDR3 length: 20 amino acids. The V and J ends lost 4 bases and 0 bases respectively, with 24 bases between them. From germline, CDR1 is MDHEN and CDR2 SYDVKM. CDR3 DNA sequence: TGTGCCAGCAGTTCCATAACCCGGGACGGGAGCAGGGCGAACACCGGGGAGCTGTTTTTT. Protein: CASSSITRDGSRANTGELFF.

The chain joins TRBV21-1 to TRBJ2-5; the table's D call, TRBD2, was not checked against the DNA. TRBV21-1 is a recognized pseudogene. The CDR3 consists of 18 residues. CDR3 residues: CASSKARLAGALQETQYF. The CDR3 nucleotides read TGTGCCAGCAGCAAAGCCCGACTAGCGGGGGCCCTCCAAGAGACCCAGTACTTC.